This is a list of T cell receptor beta chains from one sample in a study of blood T cell repertoires in COVID-19. Method: immunoSEQ multiplex PCR; TCRdb's copy keeps in-frame clones and lacks some. The table includes roughly 75,000 clones, around 89% detected once. Sequencing input: peripheral blood. The receptors stem from a man between 60 and 75 years old with acute or convalescent COVID-19. CDR3s include the opening cysteine and the closing phenylalanine or tryptophan. D genes are given only for firm matches. A row's size may be missing; if present it is once, few, many or a size class.

-	TRBJ2-3	TRBV24-1	-	TGTGCCACCAGTGATTTGTCCGGGGGAGCAGATACGCAGTATTTT	CATSDLSGGADTQYF
-	TRBJ2-3	TRBV9	-	TGTGCCAGCAGCGTAGATGGGCGGGCGACCCGCACAGATACGCAGTATTTT	CASSVDGRATRTDTQYF
-	TRBJ2-2	TRBV29-1	-	TGCAGCGTCCGGACAGGAGGGAACGGGGAGCTGTTTTTT	CSVRTGGNGELFF
-	TRBJ1-1	TRBV14	TRBD1	TGTGCCAGCAGCCGGACAGGGGATGCTTTCTTT	CASSRTGDAFF
-	TRBJ1-1	TRBV5-6	TRBD1	TGTGCCAGCAGCCGGACAGGGGATGGGCTTGGTACTGAAGCTTTCTTT	CASSRTGDGLGTEAFF
-	TRBJ2-5	TRBV6-6	-	TGTGCCAGCAGTTCCCCCGGCGGTGAGACAGAGACCCAGTACTTC	CASSSPGGETETQYF
-	TRBJ1-1	TRBV12-5	-	TGTGCTAGTGGTTTGCCGTCGCGGGGGATCACTGAAGCTTTCTTT	CASGLPSRGITEAFF
-	TRBJ2-1	TRBV2	TRBD2	TGTGCCAGCGAGGCGGGAGTTGTGAATGAGCAGTTCTTC	CASEAGVVNEQFF
few	TRBJ1-2	TRBV19	TRBD1	TGTGCCAGCACACAGGGGGGGAACTATGGCTACACCTTC	CASTQGGNYGYTF
-	TRBJ1-6	TRBV6-1	TRBD1	TGTGCCAGCAGTGCCAGATCGACAGGGCAAGGGTCACCCCTCCACTTT	CASSARSTGQGSPLHF
-	TRBJ1-2	TRBV7-9	-	TGTGCCAGCAGCTTAGGTGTACAGGGTTCGCGAAATGGCTACACCTTC	CASSLGVQGSRNGYTF
-	TRBJ2-5	TRBV5-1	-	TGCGCCAGCAGCTTGAATAACAGGGTTGGGTCTGAAGAGACCCAGTACTTC	CASSLNNRVGSEETQYF
-	TRBJ1-1	TRBV6-1	TRBD1	TGTGCCAGCCGACAGGGGGCGGCTGAAGCTTTCTTT	CASRQGAAEAFF
few	TRBJ1-3	TRBV7-2	TRBD1	TGTGCCAGCAGCTTCGGACAGGGGAGCTCTGGAAACACCATATATTTT	CASSFGQGSSGNTIYF
once	TRBJ2-2	TRBV5-4	TRBD2	TGTGCCAGCAGCTTGTCCCCGGGACTAGCGGGAATGACCGGGGAGCTGTTTTTT	CASSLSPGLAGMTGELFF
-	TRBJ2-5	TRBV10-3	-	TGTGCCATCAGTGAGCCCCTAGGTCGCGAGACCCAGTACTTC	CAISEPLGRETQYF
-	TRBJ2-7	TRBV5-4	TRBD2	TGTGCCAGCAGCTTGGGACTAGCGGGGGGCTACGAGCAGTACTTC	CASSLGLAGGYEQYF
-	TRBJ2-7	TRBV9	TRBD1	TGTGCCAGCAGCGTCGGTGGGACAGGCGAGCAGTACTTC	CASSVGGTGEQYF
-	TRBJ1-4	TRBV6-1	-	TGTGCCAGCAGTGACCTGCACGGAACTAATGAAAAACTGTTTTTT	CASSDLHGTNEKLFF
-	TRBJ2-1	TRBV18	-	TGTGCCAGCTCCCCCGTTGACAAGAGTGAGCAGTTCTTC	CASSPVDKSEQFF
-	TRBJ2-5	TRBV7-2	-	TGTGCCAGCAGCTTAGTTGCAGCCGGGGGAGAGACCCAGTACTTC	CASSLVAAGGETQYF
-	TRBJ2-7	TRBV6-5	-	TGTGCCAGTGCCCTTTCGCAGTCCTCCTACGAGCAGTACTTC	CASALSQSSYEQYF
-	TRBJ2-7	TRBV6-6	-	TGTGCCAGCAGTTACACTATAGACTACGAGCAGTACTTC	CASSYTIDYEQYF
once	TRBJ2-2	TRBV15	TRBD2	TGTGCCACCAGCACTAGCGGGGTATTCACCGGGGAGCTGTTTTTT	CATSTSGVFTGELFF
once	TRBJ2-7	TRBV4-1	TRBD1	TGCGCCAGCAGCCAAGCCACCGGGACAGTCTCCTACGAGCAGTACTTC	CASSQATGTVSYEQYF
-	TRBJ2-7	TRBV11-1	-	TGTGCCAGCAGCTTAAGGCTAGCGCCCTACGAGCAGTACTTC	CASSLRLAPYEQYF
-	TRBJ2-2	TRBV7-3	-	TGTGCCAGCAGCTTAGATTCCCTAGGCGGGGAGCTGTTTTTT	CASSLDSLGGELFF
-	TRBJ1-2	TRBV6-5	-	TGTGCCAGCCGTAGGGAGGGAACCTATGGCTACACCTTC	CASRREGTYGYTF
-	TRBJ2-3	TRBV5-1	TRBD1	TGCGCCAGCAGTGGGACAGACCGAGATACGCAGTATTTT	CASSGTDRDTQYF
-	TRBJ1-6	TRBV11-2	-	TGTGCCAGCAGCTTAGGAGGGATGGCAGGATCACCCCTCCACTTT	CASSLGGMAGSPLHF
-	TRBJ2-3	TRBV6-5	TRBD2	TGTGCCAGCAGTTACCAAGCGGGGCAAGAGGCAGATACGCAGTATTTT	CASSYQAGQEADTQYF